Below, 3 T cell receptor beta chains from the same sample are listed, as sequenced in a study of blood T cell repertoires in COVID-19. Profiling relied on immunoSEQ multiplex PCR, and the TCRdb table lists in-frame clones only, not all of them. The repertoire consists of 250,000 to 400,000 clones, with 80% to 90% occurring once and the leading ten covering over 4%. Specimen: PBMCs or T cells enriched from blood (not recorded which). These receptors originate from a woman aged 30 to 39 who had recovered from COVID-19.

This chain uses TRBV6-5 with TRBJ1-2; the match to TRBD1 covers 7 bases. The CDR3 extends over 14 amino acids. V shed 5 bases and J 4 bases; nucleotides not matched to a gene: 7. Germline V gene lookup returns CDR1 MNHEY and CDR2 SVGAGI. This chain's CDR3 is CASSSPGQIYGYTF. CDR3 DNA sequence: TGTGCCAGCAGTAGTCCGGGACAGATCTATGGCTACACCTTC.

This chain connects TRBV6-5 to TRBJ1-1; 8 bases line up with TRBD1. The CDR3 spans 14 residues. V lost 7 bases, J lost 0 bases, and 4 bases stayed unmatched. CDR1 is MNHEY, CDR2 SVGAGI, per germline. In nucleotides, the CDR3 is TGTGCCAGCATCGACAGGGGTCTGAACACTGAAGCTTTCTTT. Amino acid sequence: CASIDRGLNTEAFF.

The V and J genes are TRBV2 and TRBJ1-1, with TRBD1 as a possible D gene (5 bases). The germline CDR1 and CDR2 sequences are SNHLY and FYNNEI. Trimming stripped 6 bases from V and 0 bases from J, with 14 bases between. CDR3 length equals 15 residues. The CDR3 coding sequence is TGTGCCAGCAGGGAAAGGGGCAGTCTGAACACTGAAGCTTTCTTT. It is translated as CASRERGSLNTEAFF.